Listed below are T cell receptor beta chains from one sample, sequenced in a study of CD8 T cells in ankylosing spondylitis. TCRdb redid the calling of the 5' RACE reads with MiXCR, one entry per CDR3 protein. The profile covers under 250,000 distinct CDR3 sequences, with 20% to 30% appearing a single time and 5% to 8% taken by the ten largest. The specimen was blood, either unsorted or a sorted T cell fraction (not recorded which). Receptors were obtained from a male donor with ankylosing spondylitis or in good health (not recorded which). Both conserved end residues are part of each CDR3. D genes are given only for firm matches. Clone size appears in some rows only: once, few, many, or a class for an expanded clone.

v_call	j_call	d_call	clone_size	cdr3_aa	cdr3_nt
TRBV4-3	TRBJ1-5	-	once	CASSQQDIYSNQPQHF	TGCGCCAGCAGCCAACAGGACATCTATAGCAATCAGCCCCAGCATTTT
TRBV20-1	TRBJ1-6	-	-	CSAREGQGNSPLHF	TGCAGTGCTAGAGAGGGGCAGGGTAATTCACCCCTCCACTTT
TRBV5-6	TRBJ2-5	-	many	CASSLGTRETQYF	TGTGCCAGCAGCTTGGGCACGCGAGAGACCCAGTACTTC
TRBV5-1	TRBJ2-5	TRBD1	many	CASRQGLQETQYF	TGCGCCAGCAGACAGGGGTTACAAGAGACCCAGTACTTC
TRBV7-6	TRBJ2-7	TRBD2	-	CASSLGLASNEQYF	TGTGCCAGCAGCTTGGGACTAGCTAGCAACGAGCAGTACTTC
TRBV20-1	TRBJ1-1	-	many	CSAPGGVSTEAFF	TGCAGTGCTCCTGGGGGGGTATCCACTGAAGCTTTCTTT
TRBV4-3	TRBJ2-1	-	few	CASSHGPRNEQFF	TGCGCCAGCAGCCACGGGCCCAGGAATGAGCAGTTCTTC
TRBV29-1	TRBJ2-3	-	-	CSVVQGTTDTQYF	TGCAGCGTCGTACAGGGCACCACAGATACGCAGTATTTT
TRBV20-1	TRBJ1-1	TRBD1	-	CSAPGDRGHTEAFF	TGCAGTGCCCCCGGGGACAGGGGGCACACTGAAGCTTTCTTT
TRBV7-6	TRBJ2-5	TRBD2	-	CASSAAGGGQETQYF	TGTGCCAGCAGCGCCGCGGGGGGGGGCCAAGAGACCCAGTACTTC
TRBV5-1	TRBJ2-5	-	once	CASREEETQYF	TGCGCCAGCAGGGAGGAGGAGACCCAGTACTTC
TRBV20-1	TRBJ1-5	TRBD1	few	CSAGSGQAHQPQHF	TGCAGTGCCGGTTCTGGACAGGCCCATCAGCCCCAGCATTTT
TRBV7-2	TRBJ2-5	-	-	CASSPSGLVGETQYF	TGTGCCAGCAGCCCCTCGGGGCTAGTGGGGGAGACCCAGTACTTC
TRBV4-1	TRBJ2-1	TRBD2	many	CASSLTMVAGRGDEQFF	TGCGCCAGCAGCCTTACCATGGTAGCGGGCCGGGGCGATGAGCAGTTCTTC
TRBV5-1	TRBJ2-7	-	many	CASGERSSYEQYF	TGCGCCAGCGGGGAGAGAAGCTCCTACGAGCAGTACTTC
TRBV11-2	TRBJ2-5	TRBD2	many	CASSLAGGRWETQYF	TGTGCCAGCAGCTTAGCGGGGGGGCGGTGGGAGACCCAGTACTTC
TRBV5-1	TRBJ2-1	-	-	CASSYLQASSYNEQFF	TGCGCCAGCAGCTATCTACAGGCAAGCTCCTACAATGAGCAGTTCTTC
TRBV7-9	TRBJ2-1	TRBD1	few	CASSNRGTGNEQFF	TGTGCCAGCAGTAACAGGGGAACGGGCAATGAGCAGTTCTTC
TRBV20-1	TRBJ2-1	TRBD1	many	CSATGWGQGEQFF	TGCAGTGCTACCGGTTGGGGACAGGGTGAGCAGTTCTTC
TRBV10-1	TRBJ2-7	-	many	CASRDGHYEQYF	TGCGCCAGCCGAGACGGCCACTACGAGCAGTACTTC
TRBV20-1	TRBJ1-1	TRBD1	few	CSAPQGGRAEAFF	TGCAGTGCTCCACAGGGGGGGAGAGCTGAAGCTTTCTTT
TRBV11-3	TRBJ2-1	-	few	CASSLGPGEEQFF	TGTGCCAGCAGCTTAGGACCGGGTGAAGAGCAGTTCTTC
TRBV10-3	TRBJ2-1	-	-	CAIRNSTYNEQFF	TGTGCCATCAGAAACAGTACCTACAATGAGCAGTTCTTC
TRBV7-8	TRBJ2-1	TRBD2	many	CVSSSGLVAGDDEQFF	TGTGTCAGCAGCTCGGGGTTAGTAGCGGGAGACGATGAGCAGTTCTTC
TRBV20-1	TRBJ2-5	-	few	CSAPTGGETQYF	TGCAGTGCTCCCACCGGTGGGGAGACCCAGTACTTC
TRBV20-1	TRBJ1-1	-	-	CSARGIRLLGLAEAFF	TGCAGTGCTAGAGGCATACGCCTCCTAGGATTAGCTGAAGCTTTCTTT
TRBV6-2/TRBV6-3	TRBJ2-7	TRBD1	few	CASSVRTGTHEQYF	TGTGCCAGCAGCGTCAGGACAGGGACCCACGAGCAGTACTTC
TRBV10-3	TRBJ1-5	-	-	CAISEGLDSGQPQHF	TGTGCCATCAGTGAGGGTTTGGATTCAGGACAGCCCCAGCATTTT
TRBV6-1	TRBJ2-3	-	-	CASGAASSTDTQYF	TGTGCCAGCGGTGCGGCCTCGAGCACAGATACGCAGTATTTT
TRBV6-5	TRBJ2-1	-	few	CASSYSSGRSYNEQFF	TGTGCCAGCAGTTACTCTTCAGGGAGGTCCTACAATGAGCAGTTCTTC
TRBV6-5	TRBJ2-1	TRBD2	-	CASSYSYTSGRNEQFF	TGTGCCAGCAGTTACTCGTACACTAGCGGGAGGAATGAGCAGTTCTTC
TRBV18	TRBJ1-4	-	many	CASSPRSTNEKLFF	TGTGCCAGCTCACCAAGGTCAACTAATGAAAAACTGTTTTTT
TRBV20-1	TRBJ1-1	TRBD1	few	CSARSGTANTEAFF	TGCAGTGCTAGAAGTGGGACAGCCAACACTGAAGCTTTCTTT
TRBV7-6	TRBJ2-7	TRBD1	many	CASSLTGQDSYEQYF	TGTGCCAGCAGCTTAACGGGACAGGACTCCTACGAGCAGTACTTC
TRBV2	TRBJ2-1	-	many	CASSLTLTSYNEQFF	TGTGCCAGCAGTTTGACACTCACCTCCTACAATGAGCAGTTCTTC
TRBV7-2	TRBJ2-5	-	once	CASSPFETQYF	TGTGCCAGCAGTCCTTTCGAGACCCAGTACTTC
TRBV6-5	TRBJ1-2	-	-	CASRGVGGYTF	TGTGCCAGCAGGGGGGTAGGAGGCTACACCTTC
TRBV20-1	TRBJ2-3	TRBD2	few	CSAPSGNTGPDTQYF	TGCAGTGCTCCTAGCGGGAATACCGGCCCAGATACGCAGTATTTT
TRBV5-5	TRBJ2-3	-	many	CASSRGTTQGTDTQYF	TGTGCCAGCAGCCGCGGAACGACACAAGGCACAGATACGCAGTATTTT
TRBV15	TRBJ2-5	-	many	CATSRDPSAQETQYF	TGTGCCACCAGCAGAGATCCCAGCGCTCAAGAGACCCAGTACTTC
TRBV20-1	TRBJ2-3	-	-	CSAGGALSTDTQYF	TGCAGTGCTGGGGGAGCGCTCAGCACAGATACGCAGTATTTT
TRBV20-1	TRBJ2-3	-	many	CSARGRLGTDTQYF	TGCAGTGCGCGCGGCCGGCTTGGCACAGATACGCAGTATTTT
TRBV27	TRBJ2-7	-	few	CASSPSPGKNYEQYF	TGTGCCAGCAGTCCCTCCCCGGGGAAGAACTACGAGCAGTACTTC
TRBV5-1	TRBJ1-2	TRBD1	-	CASSSGDSIYGYTF	TGCGCCAGCAGCTCAGGGGACAGTATCTATGGCTACACCTTC
TRBV3-1	TRBJ2-7	TRBD2	many	CASSPTPFSGSGNYEQYF	TGTGCCAGCAGCCCGACGCCATTTAGCGGGAGTGGGAACTACGAGCAGTACTTC
TRBV15	TRBJ2-3	TRBD2	once	CATSILAGVTDTQYF	TGTGCCACCAGCATCCTAGCGGGAGTTACAGATACGCAGTATTTT
TRBV20-1	TRBJ1-4	TRBD1	many	CSAKRPGTGSPEKLFF	TGCAGTGCCAAACGTCCCGGGACAGGTTCCCCCGAAAAACTGTTTTTT
TRBV12-3/TRBV12-4	TRBJ2-3	TRBD1	-	CASRTGSADTQYF	TGTGCCAGCAGGACAGGGTCTGCAGATACGCAGTATTTT
TRBV7-3	TRBJ2-7	TRBD2	many	CASSNSGTAYEQYF	TGTGCCAGCAGCAATAGCGGGACCGCCTACGAGCAGTACTTC
TRBV29-1	TRBJ2-1	TRBD2	many	CSVGAGVGEQFF	TGCAGCGTTGGAGCGGGGGTGGGTGAGCAGTTCTTC
TRBV18	TRBJ2-2	-	-	CASSPAGPGELFF	TGTGCCAGCTCACCGGCCGGTCCCGGGGAGCTGTTTTTT
TRBV20-1	TRBJ2-7	-	few	CSARLQGLYEQYF	TGCAGTGCTAGGTTACAGGGACTCTACGAGCAGTACTTC
TRBV20-1	TRBJ1-5	TRBD1	many	CSAVQGNQPQHF	TGCAGTGCTGTACAGGGGAATCAGCCCCAGCATTTT
TRBV5-5	TRBJ2-5	TRBD1	many	CASSGTVTETQYF	TGTGCCAGCAGCGGGACAGTCACAGAGACCCAGTACTTC
TRBV28	TRBJ2-7	-	-	CASSSRGRTPHRSYEQYF	TGTGCCAGCAGTTCTCGTGGACGGACCCCCCATCGATCCTACGAGCAGTACTTC
TRBV12-3/TRBV12-4	TRBJ2-1	-	many	CASDSQNLRNEQFF	TGTGCCAGCGACTCCCAGAACCTGCGCAATGAGCAGTTCTTC